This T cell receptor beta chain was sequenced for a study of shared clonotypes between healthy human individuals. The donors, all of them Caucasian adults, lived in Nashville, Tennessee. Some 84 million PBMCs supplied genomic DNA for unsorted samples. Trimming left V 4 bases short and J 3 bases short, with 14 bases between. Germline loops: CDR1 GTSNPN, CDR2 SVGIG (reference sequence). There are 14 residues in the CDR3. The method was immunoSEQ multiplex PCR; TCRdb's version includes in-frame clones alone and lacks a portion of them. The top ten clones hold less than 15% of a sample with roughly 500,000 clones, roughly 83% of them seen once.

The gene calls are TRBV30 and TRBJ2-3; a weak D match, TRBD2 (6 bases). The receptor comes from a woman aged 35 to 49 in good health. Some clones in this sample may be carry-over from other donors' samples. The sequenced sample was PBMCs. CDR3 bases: TGTGCCTGGATACCCGGGAGTGGAACAGATACGCAGTATTTT. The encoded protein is CAWIPGSGTDTQYF.